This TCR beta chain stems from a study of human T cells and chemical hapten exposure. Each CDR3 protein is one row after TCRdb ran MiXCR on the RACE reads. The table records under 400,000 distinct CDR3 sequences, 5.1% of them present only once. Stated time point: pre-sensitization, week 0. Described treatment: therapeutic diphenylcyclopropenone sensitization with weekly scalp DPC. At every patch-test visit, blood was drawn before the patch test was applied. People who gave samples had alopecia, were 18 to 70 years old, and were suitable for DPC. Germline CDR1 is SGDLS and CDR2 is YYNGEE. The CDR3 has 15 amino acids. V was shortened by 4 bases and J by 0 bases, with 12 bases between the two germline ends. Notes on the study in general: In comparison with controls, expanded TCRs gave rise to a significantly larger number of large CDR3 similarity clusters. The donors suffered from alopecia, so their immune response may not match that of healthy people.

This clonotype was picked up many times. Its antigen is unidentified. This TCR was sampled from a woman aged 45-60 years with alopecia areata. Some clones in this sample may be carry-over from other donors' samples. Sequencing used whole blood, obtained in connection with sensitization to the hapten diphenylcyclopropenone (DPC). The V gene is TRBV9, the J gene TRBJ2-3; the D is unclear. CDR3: CASSRGSTSTDTQYF. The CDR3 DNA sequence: TGTGCCAGCAGCCGCGGCTCAACTAGCACAGATACGCAGTATTTT.